One sample yielded the 13 T cell receptor beta chains listed below, sequenced in a study of T-cell memory formation after mild COVID-19. TCRdb called the 5' RACE reads again in MiXCR, with one record for every CDR3 protein. The sample records about 140,000 distinct CDR3 sequences, 11% to 15% being singletons. Sequenced sample: PBMCs or a T cell subset sorted from them (not recorded which). The receptors were sampled from an adult woman who had mild COVID-19 (a few samples of this study predate the infection). Cell type and time point are not known.

This chain links TRBV29-1 with TRBJ1-5, with a possible D match to TRBD1 (5 bases). The CDR3 consists of 14 residues. Trimming pared 4 bases from V and 5 bases from J, leaving 15 bases between. Per the germline V gene, CDR1 is SQVTM and CDR2 is ANQGSEA. This CDR3 is CSVVVGDPDQPQHF. The CDR3 DNA reads as TGCAGCGTTGTAGTGGGGGACCCGGATCAGCCCCAGCATTTT.

The J gene is TRBJ2-2, the V gene TRBV7-8; TRBD2 aligns across 11 bases. The CDR3 is 19 amino acids. The V gene's germline CDR1 is SGHVS and CDR2 FQNEAQ. The V and J ends lost 1 base and 7 bases, in that order; junction bases with no gene match: 14. The chain's CDR3 is CASSLGLAGSGVGDGELFF. The CDR3 DNA follows: TGTGCCAGCAGCTTAGGACTAGCGGGATCGGGGGTCGGAGACGGGGAGCTGTTTTTT.

This clonotype showed up just a few times. In DNA, the CDR3 is TGTGCCAGCAGTCAGACAGGGGTAGGGAATCAGCCCCAGCATTTT. Translating gives CASSQTGVGNQPQHF. V gene TRBV28 combines with J gene TRBJ1-5; 8 bases match TRBD1. Germline loops: CDR1 MDHEN, CDR2 SYDVKM. CDR3 size: 15 residues. V lost 5 bases, J lost 4 bases, and 7 bases stayed unmatched.

This clonotype was detected a few times. The genes are TRBV20-1 and TRBJ2-7, with 7 nucleotides matching TRBD1. The CDR3 loop spans 13 amino acids. Germline-derived CDR1 and CDR2 are DFQATT and SNEGSKA (reference sequence). J lost 2 bases, V lost 0 bases, and 1 base had no gene match. CDR3 loop: CSAREGQPYEQYF. CDR3 DNA sequence: TGCAGTGCTAGAGAGGGACAGCCCTACGAGCAGTACTTC.

This clonotype was recorded a few times. V is TRBV12-5 and J is TRBJ2-7, with 8 bases fitting TRBD1. The J segment lost 6 bases and the V segment lost 3 bases, leaving 10 bases of the junction unmatched. Germline V gives CDR1 LGHNT, CDR2 FRNRAP. This CDR3 has 15 amino acids. CDR3 residues: CASGFSQDREFEQYF. CDR3 nucleotide sequence: TGTGCTAGTGGTTTCTCTCAGGACAGGGAATTCGAGCAGTACTTC.

This clonotype was seen only a few times. The V call is TRBV18, the J call TRBJ2-1, with no clear D. Germline loops: CDR1 KGHSH, CDR2 LQKENI. V was trimmed by 2 bases and J by 5 bases, leaving 7 bases between them. This CDR3 has 13 residues. For the CDR3, the DNA is TGTGCCAGCTCACCAACGGTACACAATGAGCAGTTCTTC. Protein sequence: CASSPTVHNEQFF.

This clonotype was seen a handful of times. The chain recombines TRBV5-1 with TRBJ1-6, with 8 positions matching TRBD1. From germline, CDR1 is SGHRS and CDR2 YFSETQ. The CDR3 is 14 residues long. Unmatched junction bases numbered 6, after V lost 4 bases and J lost 9 bases. CDR3 nucleotide sequence: TGCGCCAGCAGCCGAGGACAGGGTAGTTCACCCCTCCACTTT. This encodes CASSRGQGSSPLHF.

The rearrangement joins TRBV27 to TRBJ2-3; TRBD2 matches at 7 bases. CDR3 length: 15 residues. J lost 4 bases, V lost 2 bases, and 6 bases had no gene match. Germline CDR1 is MNHEY and CDR2 is SMNVEV (reference sequence). The CDR3 DNA reads as TGTGCCAGCAGTTTAGCGGGAGTAATGGCAGATACGCAGTATTTT. Its protein is CASSLAGVMADTQYF.

This clonotype was picked up a small number of times. This chain uses TRBV20-1 with TRBJ2-7; 8 positions agree with TRBD2. The CDR3 contains 14 residues. Losses at the gene ends were 5 bases for V and 3 bases for J; bases not matched to a gene: 9. Germline CDR1 reads DFQATT; CDR2 reads SNEGSKA (reference sequence). The CDR3 loop reads CSAFGLAQGYEQYF. CDR3 nucleotide sequence: TGCAGTGCTTTTGGACTAGCTCAAGGCTACGAGCAGTACTTC.

Many counts were recorded for this clonotype. The rearrangement uses TRBV29-1 and TRBJ2-7; D is perhaps TRBD2 (5 bases). The CDR3 totals 12 residues. Per the germline V gene, CDR1 is SQVTM and CDR2 is ANQGSEA. V was cut by 1 base and J by 1 base, with 5 bases left in between. CDR3 loop: CSVEGESYEQYF. CDR3 nucleotide sequence: TGCAGCGTTGAAGGGGAGTCCTACGAGCAGTACTTC.

The V call is TRBV4-1, the J call TRBJ2-7; 10 nucleotides match TRBD2. The CDR3 covers 16 residues. Trimming cost V 1 base and J 0 bases; bases outside gene matches: 3. Germline values: CDR1 MGHRA, CDR2 YSYEKL. The CDR3 DNA sequence: TGCGCCAGCAGCCAAGCTAGCGGGGGAATCTCCTACGAGCAGTACTTC. Translation gives CASSQASGGISYEQYF.

V gene TRBV7-6 combines with J gene TRBJ2-1, with D uncertain. The CDR3 has 13 amino acids. The germline V and J ends were trimmed by 8 bases and 5 bases, with 13 bases remaining between them. CDR1 and CDR2 (germline): SGHVS, FNYEAQ. In nucleotides, the CDR3 is TGTGCCAGCTACGGCCCAGGAAACAATGAGCAGTTCTTC. Translated: CASYGPGNNEQFF.

This clonotype has more than one count but fewer than ten. The chain recombines TRBV7-9 with TRBJ2-6; D gene unclear. V lost 3 bases to trimming and J lost 0 bases, with 9 bases between them. The CDR3 sequence is 16 residues long. Germline V gene lookup returns CDR1 SEHNR and CDR2 FQNEAQ (reference sequence). This CDR3 reads CASSFPGRSGANVLTF. The CDR3 DNA follows: TGTGCCAGCAGCTTTCCGGGTCGCTCTGGGGCCAACGTCCTGACTTTC.